A single sample is the source of the 29 T cell receptor beta chains below, sequenced in a study of identical twins. MiXCR, applied by TCRdb to the 5' RACE reads, yields one record per CDR3 protein. The profile covers 1.5 million to 2 million distinct CDR3 sequences, with less than 35% appearing a single time and less than 0.35% taken by the ten largest. Sequencing was done on a sample of cord blood. Receptor source: a newborn girl in good health.

This clonotype has only a few counts. V gene TRBV4-1 combines with J gene TRBJ1-1, with a weak D call TRBD1 (6 bases). The V gene's germline CDR1 is MGHRA and CDR2 YSYEKL. Deletions cut 3 bases from V and 0 bases from J, with 17 bases between. This CDR3 contains 17 residues. CDR3 protein: CASSQGDRLSMNTEAFF. The CDR3 DNA reads as TGCGCCAGCAGCCAGGGTGACAGGCTTTCAATGAACACTGAAGCTTTCTTT.

The chain has TRBV20-1 and TRBJ2-7; 13 nucleotides match TRBD2. V lost 5 bases to trimming and J lost 2 bases; unmatched junction nucleotides: 3. The CDR3 loop spans 14 amino acids. CDR1 is DFQATT, CDR2 SNEGSKA, per germline (reference sequence). The CDR3 DNA is TGCAGTGCTGCGACTAGCGGGAGGCCCTACGAGCAGTACTTC. It codes for CSAATSGRPYEQYF.

This clonotype was recorded a few times. This chain uses TRBV12-3 or TRBV12-4 with TRBJ2-3, with 7 positions matching TRBD1. This CDR3 has 14 residues. The trim removed 6 bases at V and 4 bases at J, leaving 7 bases unmatched. The CDR3 DNA reads as TGTGCCAGCAGCTCAGACAGGGTTCCAGATACGCAGTATTTT. Protein sequence: CASSSDRVPDTQYF.

This clonotype was counted a few times. The chain couples TRBV6-2 or TRBV6-3 to TRBJ2-5, with D perhaps given as TRBD1 or TRBD2 (5 bases each). The V gene lost 2 bases and the J gene lost 1 base, with 14 bases spanning the gap. The germline gives CDR1 MNHEY, CDR2 SVGEGT. This CDR3 has 16 amino acids. The DNA for the CDR3 is TGTGCCAGCAGTTACGTTTACGGGGCAGCCCAAGAGACCCAGTACTTC. As protein: CASSYVYGAAQETQYF.

This clonotype was seen only a few times. V is TRBV28 and J is TRBJ2-7; 8 bases map to TRBD2. The length of the CDR3 is 15 residues. V was pared by 4 bases and J by 4 bases, with 9 bases of the junction left unmatched. The germline gives CDR1 MDHEN, CDR2 SYDVKM. Here the CDR3 reads CASSSSGGPFYEQYF. Written as DNA, the CDR3 is TGTGCCAGCAGTTCCTCGGGGGGGCCCTTTTACGAGCAGTACTTC.

The chain joins TRBV5-1 to TRBJ2-1, with D perhaps TRBD2 (5 bases). The V end was cut by 0 bases, the J end by 9 bases, with 13 bases between. This CDR3 contains 14 residues. The germline CDR1 and CDR2 sequences are SGHRS and YFSETQ. CDR3 loop: CASSLDAGRGEQFF. The CDR3, as DNA: TGCGCCAGCAGCTTGGACGCCGGACGGGGTGAGCAGTTCTTC. Complete variable domain (other parts from reference TRBV5-1 and TRBJ2-1): KAGVTQTPRYLIKTRGQQVTLSCSPISGHRSVSWYQQTPGQGLQFLFEYFSETQRNKGNFPGRFSGRQFSNSRSEMNVSTLELGDSALYLCASSLDAGRGEQFFGPGTRLTVL.

This clonotype was found a few times. V usage is TRBV6-1 and J usage is TRBJ2-3; possibly TRBD1 for D (5 bases). The V and J ends lost 7 bases and 3 bases respectively, with 26 bases between them. The germline V gene encodes CDR1 MNHNS and CDR2 SASEGT. The CDR3 has 18 amino acids. The CDR3 bases are TGTGCCAGCATGGGGCCTCAGGCACCCCACGGGTCAACAGATACGCAGTATTTT. This codes for CASMGPQAPHGSTDTQYF.

The J gene is TRBJ2-5, the V gene TRBV7-9; D remains unclear. The CDR3 length is 13 residues. Looked up from germline, CDR1 is SEHNR and CDR2 is FQNEAQ (reference sequence). The ends were cut back, 7 bases at V and 11 bases at J, with 20 bases in the middle. CDR3 sequence reads: CASTETGNNEQYF. The CDR3, as DNA: TGTGCCAGCACCGAGACTGGGAACAATGAGCAGTACTTC.

The chain uses TRBV7-2 and TRBJ2-3; 13 bases are a match to TRBD2. Germline V CDR1 and CDR2: SGHTA, FQGNSA. The junction had 3 bases not matched to a gene; V was cut back by 3 bases and J by 6 bases. The CDR3 has 15 amino acids. CDR3 DNA sequence: TGTGCCAGCAGCTTCAGGACTAGCGGGAGTGATACGCAGTATTTT. This translates into CASSFRTSGSDTQYF.

This clonotype was seen at least ten times. The V gene is TRBV5-1, the J gene TRBJ2-4, with TRBD2 matching over 9 bases. Germline values: CDR1 SGHRS, CDR2 YFSETQ. This CDR3 region has 14 residues. V lost 4 bases and J lost 5; bases outside the gene matches: 4. CDR3 protein: CASSLRLAENIQYF. Written as DNA, the CDR3 is TGCGCCAGCAGCCTTCGACTAGCGGAAAACATTCAGTACTTC.

This clonotype was seen a handful of times. V gene TRBV12-3 or TRBV12-4 combines with J gene TRBJ2-1, with a possible D match to TRBD2 (6 bases). This CDR3 has 13 amino acids. The V gene lost 7 bases and the J gene lost 7 bases, with 14 bases spanning the gap. CDR3 loop: CASKRDSGNEQFF. In nucleotides, the CDR3 is TGTGCCAGCAAACGGGACTCCGGGAATGAGCAGTTCTTC.

This clonotype was seen more than once but under ten times. The genes are TRBV20-1 and TRBJ2-3; the D gene is possibly TRBD2 (5 bases). This CDR3 has 14 amino acids. Trimming shortened V by 1 base and J by 2 bases, and 10 bases separated the two germline ends. Per the germline V gene, CDR1 is DFQATT and CDR2 is SNEGSKA (reference sequence). The CDR3 DNA reads TGCAGTGCTAGAGGCCTCGGACTCACAGATACGCAGTATTTT. It encodes CSARGLGLTDTQYF.

The V gene is TRBV20-1, the J gene TRBJ2-5, with 14 bases matching TRBD2. V gave up 3 bases and J gave up 4 bases; unmatched junction bases: 7. This CDR3 is 16 amino acids long. CDR1 is DFQATT and CDR2 is SNEGSKA in the germline V gene (reference sequence). CDR3 protein: CSASSGLAGGRETQYF. The CDR3 coding sequence is TGCAGTGCTAGTTCCGGACTAGCGGGGGGCCGAGAGACCCAGTACTTC.

In regard to this clonotype: One end of the junction fails to match germline, which may point to a read error. V and J are TRBV5-1 and TRBJ2-1, with 7 bases that match TRBD2. Germline loops: CDR1 SGHRS, CDR2 YFSETQ. This CDR3 contains 17 residues. The DNA for the CDR3 is TGCGCCAGCAGCTTGGGTCTCCGGGACTACCGCTACACTGAGCAGTTCTTC. Protein: CASSLGLRDYRYTEQFF.

Worth noting for this clonotype: Since a much larger clone is just one base distant, this may be a read error. The chain carries TRBV29-1 and TRBJ2-7; D is unresolved. V shed 0 bases and J shed 7 bases, with 7 bases lying between them. Germline CDR1 reads SQVTM; CDR2 reads ANQGSEA. The CDR3 has 11 residues. CDR3 amino acids: CSVEEYNEQYF. The DNA for the CDR3 is TGCAGCGTTGAAGAATACAATGAGCAGTACTTC.

This chain uses TRBV10-3 with TRBJ1-2; a possible D gene is TRBD1 (6 bases). V was trimmed by 7 bases and J by 2 bases, leaving 11 bases between them. Germline V gene sequence: CDR1 ENHRY, CDR2 SYGVKD. CDR3 length: 13 amino acids. For the CDR3, the DNA is TGTGCCATCACTCAGACAGGAAACTATGGCTACACCTTC. Translation gives CAITQTGNYGYTF.

The chain combines TRBV2 with TRBJ2-1; possibly TRBD1 for D (5 bases). The germline CDR1 and CDR2 sequences are SNHLY and FYNNEI. Between the trimmed V and J ends, which lost 2 bases and 2 bases, there was a span of 10 bases. The CDR3 is made up of 15 amino acids. The CDR3 sequence is CASSEWGATYNEQFF. DNA of the CDR3: TGTGCCAGCAGTGAATGGGGCGCCACCTACAATGAGCAGTTCTTC.

A few counts support this clonotype. The CDR3 sequence: CSANVRGHLSPLHF. CDR3 nucleotides: TGCAGTGCTAATGTGAGGGGCCATCTTTCACCCCTCCACTTT. The chain links TRBV20-1 to TRBJ1-6; the D gene is possibly TRBD1 (5 bases). The CDR3 extends over 14 amino acids. Trimming stripped 4 bases from V and 9 bases from J, with 16 bases between. Germline assignment: CDR1 DFQATT and CDR2 SNEGSKA (reference sequence).

The V gene is TRBV2, the J gene TRBJ2-1; 11 bases fit TRBD2. Germline CDR1 SNHLY, CDR2 FYNNEI. Trimming took 4 bases from V and 2 from J; bases not matched to a gene: 7. This CDR3 has 17 amino acids. The CDR3 reads CASSAPRLAGTYNEQFF. The CDR3 DNA reads TGTGCCAGCAGTGCGCCGAGACTAGCGGGAACCTACAATGAGCAGTTCTTC.

The sample holds a few counts of this clonotype. J is TRBJ1-4 and V is TRBV5-1; D might be TRBD1 (6 bases). This CDR3 comprises 15 residues. V was clipped by 4 bases and J by 0 bases, with 10 bases between them. Per germline, CDR1 SGHRS and CDR2 YFSETQ. CDR3 DNA: TGCGCCAGCAGCCTTCCAGGGGCAACTAATGAAAAACTGTTTTTT. Translating it yields CASSLPGATNEKLFF.

The chain employs TRBV19 and TRBJ2-5, with TRBD2 identical over 10 bases. Trimming took 3 bases from V and 11 from J; bases not matched to a gene: 15. The CDR3 totals 16 residues. Germline V gives CDR1 LNHDA, CDR2 SQIVND (reference sequence). Here the CDR3 DNA reads TGTGCCAGTAGTATTTTACTAGCGGGATATGATAATGAGCAGTACTTC. Translation: CASSILLAGYDNEQYF.

A remark on this clonotype: A read error may account for a junction end that differs from germline. The chain combines TRBV11-2 with TRBJ1-2, with TRBD1 matching over 8 bases. This CDR3 has 15 amino acids. Germline values: CDR1 SGHAT, CDR2 FQNNGV. This CDR3 reads CAGSDRGQGAGGYTF. CDR3 in DNA: TGTGCCGGCAGCGACCGAGGTCAGGGGGCTGGTGGCTACACCTTC.

The J gene is TRBJ1-5, the V gene TRBV4-1; 8 bases align to TRBD1. The J segment lost 5 bases and the V segment lost 3 bases, leaving 6 bases of the junction unmatched. Germline values: CDR1 MGHRA, CDR2 YSYEKL. The CDR3 sequence is 15 residues long. In DNA, the CDR3 is TGCGCCAGCAGCCATGACAGGGGCCCAGATCAGCCCCAGCATTTT. This translates into CASSHDRGPDQPQHF.

The genes are TRBV5-1 and TRBJ2-5; 12 bases line up with TRBD2. The J call is in doubt because the DNA end fits TRBJ2-7 better. This CDR3 region has 15 residues. Germline CDR1 SGHRS, CDR2 YFSETQ. CDR3 sequence reads: CASSLTSGGPIEQYF. The CDR3, as DNA: TGCGCCAGCAGCCTGACTAGCGGGGGCCCTATCGAGCAGTACTTC.

This chain connects TRBV20-1 to TRBJ2-7; D gene unclear. From germline, CDR1 is DFQATT and CDR2 SNEGSKA (reference sequence). The V end was cut by 2 bases, the J end by 5 bases, with 7 bases between. CDR3 size: 11 residues. CDR3 bases: TGCAGTGCTAGACTGGTCAACGAGCAGTACTTC. It specifies CSARLVNEQYF.

This clonotype came up many times. The chain joins TRBV27 to TRBJ1-2; TRBD1 agrees at 9 bases. Trimming removed 6 bases from V and 4 bases from J; junction bases left unmatched: 3. The CDR3 loop spans 13 amino acids. Germline lookup yields CDR1 MNHEY and CDR2 SMNVEV (reference sequence). CDR3 in amino acids: CASSTTGGYGYTF. The CDR3 region has the DNA TGTGCCAGCAGCACGACAGGGGGCTATGGCTACACCTTC.

This clonotype turned up a few times. This sequence joins TRBV7-2 and TRBJ2-1; D is uncertain. The germline V gene encodes CDR1 SGHTA and CDR2 FQGNSA. The germline V and J ends were trimmed by 2 bases and 6 bases, with 11 bases remaining between them. The CDR3 covers 14 residues. DNA for the CDR3: TGTGCCAGCAGCTTAATTGCGGCCCCCAATGAGCAGTTCTTC. Amino acid sequence: CASSLIAAPNEQFF.

This clonotype occurred a few times. The chain recombines TRBV4-1 with TRBJ2-5; TRBD1 is a possible D gene (6 bases). The CDR3 length is 16 residues. Looked up from germline, CDR1 is MGHRA and CDR2 is YSYEKL. Deletions cut 1 base from V and 2 bases from J, with 14 bases between. DNA for the CDR3: TGCGCCAGCAGCCAAGCCGGGACATACCTTCAAGAGACCCAGTACTTC. Residues: CASSQAGTYLQETQYF.

In regard to this clonotype: A much bigger clone sits one base away, suggesting this may be a read error. The rearrangement uses TRBV29-1 and TRBJ1-2, with D perhaps matching TRBD1 (5 bases). The CDR3 length is 11 residues. Germline V lookup: CDR1 SQVTM, CDR2 ANQGSEA. CDR3 DNA: TGCAGCGTTGCAGGGAACTATGACTACACCTTC. Amino acids: CSVAGNYDYTF.